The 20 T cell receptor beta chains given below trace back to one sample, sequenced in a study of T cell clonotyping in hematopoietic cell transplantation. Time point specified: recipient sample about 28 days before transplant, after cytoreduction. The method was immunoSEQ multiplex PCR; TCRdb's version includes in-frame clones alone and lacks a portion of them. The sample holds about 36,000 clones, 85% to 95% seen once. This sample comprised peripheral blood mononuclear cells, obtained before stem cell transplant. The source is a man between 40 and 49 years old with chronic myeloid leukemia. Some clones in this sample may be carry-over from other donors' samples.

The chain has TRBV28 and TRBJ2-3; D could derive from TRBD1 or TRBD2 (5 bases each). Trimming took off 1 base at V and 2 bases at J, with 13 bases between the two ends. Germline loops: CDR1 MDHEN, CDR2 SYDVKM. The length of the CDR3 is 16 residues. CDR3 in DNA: TGTGCCAGCAGTTTATTGGTGGGACGGAACACAGATACGCAGTATTTT. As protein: CASSLLVGRNTDTQYF.

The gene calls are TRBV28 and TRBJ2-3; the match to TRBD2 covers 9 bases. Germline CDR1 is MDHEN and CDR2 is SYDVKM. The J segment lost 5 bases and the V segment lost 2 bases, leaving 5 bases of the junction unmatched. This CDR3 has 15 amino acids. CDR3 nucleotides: TGTGCCAGCAGTTTAGGGCGGGGGGGCAGAGATACGCAGTATTTT. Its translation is CASSLGRGGRDTQYF.

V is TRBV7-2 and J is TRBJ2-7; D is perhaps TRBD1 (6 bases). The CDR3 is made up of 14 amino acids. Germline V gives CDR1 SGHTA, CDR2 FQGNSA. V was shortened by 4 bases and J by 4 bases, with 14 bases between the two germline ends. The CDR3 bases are TGTGCCAGCAGCTCTCCAGGGGCGAAATACGAGCAGTACTTC. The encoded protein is CASSSPGAKYEQYF.

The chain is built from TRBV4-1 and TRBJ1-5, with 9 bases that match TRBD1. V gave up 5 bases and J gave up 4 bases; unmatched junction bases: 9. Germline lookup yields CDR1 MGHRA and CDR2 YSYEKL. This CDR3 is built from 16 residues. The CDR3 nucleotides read TGCGCCAGCAGCTTGGAGGGACAGGGACCTAATCAGCCCCAGCATTTT. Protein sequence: CASSLEGQGPNQPQHF.

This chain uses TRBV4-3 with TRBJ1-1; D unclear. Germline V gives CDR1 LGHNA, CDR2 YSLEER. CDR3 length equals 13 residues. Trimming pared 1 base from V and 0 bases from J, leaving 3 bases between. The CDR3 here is CASSQGVNTEAFF. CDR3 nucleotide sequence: TGCGCCAGCAGCCAAGGGGTGAACACTGAAGCTTTCTTT.

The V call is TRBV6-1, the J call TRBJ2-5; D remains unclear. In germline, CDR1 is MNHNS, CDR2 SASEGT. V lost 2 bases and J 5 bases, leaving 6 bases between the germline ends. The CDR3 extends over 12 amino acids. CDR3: CASSEYAETQYF. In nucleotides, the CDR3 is TGTGCCAGCAGTGAATATGCGGAGACCCAGTACTTC.

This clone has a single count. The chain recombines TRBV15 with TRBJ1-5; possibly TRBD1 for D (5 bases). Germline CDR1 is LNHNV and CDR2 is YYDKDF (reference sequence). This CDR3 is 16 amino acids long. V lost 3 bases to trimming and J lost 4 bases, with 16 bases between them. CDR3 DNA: TGTGCCACCAGCAGCCCCCTCCGGGGACCTAATCAGCCCCAGCATTTT. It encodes CATSSPLRGPNQPQHF.

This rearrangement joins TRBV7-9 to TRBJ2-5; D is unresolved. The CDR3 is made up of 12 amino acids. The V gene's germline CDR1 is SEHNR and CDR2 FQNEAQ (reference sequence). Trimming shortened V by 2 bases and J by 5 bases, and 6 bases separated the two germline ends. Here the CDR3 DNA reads TGTGCCAGCAGCTTAATGGGGGAGACCCAGTACTTC. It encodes CASSLMGETQYF.

The DNA of the CDR3 is TGTGCCAGCAGCCAAGATTACCGCCAGGATCAGTCCCTCCACTTT. Translated, it gives CASSQDYRQDQSLHF. The V gene is TRBV4-2, the J gene TRBJ1-6; D is undetermined. CDR1 and CDR2 (germline): LGHNA, YNFKEQ. V lost 0 bases to trimming and J lost 14 bases, with 17 bases between them. The CDR3 has 15 amino acids.

The CDR3 region is CASSPPNRERGYGYTF. The CDR3 bases are TGTGCCAGCAGTCCCCCGAACCGGGAACGAGGCTATGGCTACACCTTC. V and J are TRBV28 and TRBJ1-2; D unclear. Between the trimmed V and J ends, which lost 5 bases and 4 bases, there was a span of 20 bases. Germline loops: CDR1 MDHEN, CDR2 SYDVKM. This CDR3 is 16 amino acids long.

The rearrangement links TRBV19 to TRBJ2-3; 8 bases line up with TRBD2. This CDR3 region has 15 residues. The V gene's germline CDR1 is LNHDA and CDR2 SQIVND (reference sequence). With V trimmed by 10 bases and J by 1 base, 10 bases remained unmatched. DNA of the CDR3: TGTGCCACCGCGGGGGGCCGCCTGCGCACAGATACGCAGTATTTT. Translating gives CATAGGRLRTDTQYF.

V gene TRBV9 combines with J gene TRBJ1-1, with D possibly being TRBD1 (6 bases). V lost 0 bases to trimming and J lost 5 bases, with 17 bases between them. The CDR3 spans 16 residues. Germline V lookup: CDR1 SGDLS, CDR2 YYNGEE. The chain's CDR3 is CASSVDKGGLATEAFF. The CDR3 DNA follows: TGTGCCAGCAGCGTAGATAAGGGGGGTTTAGCGACTGAAGCTTTCTTT.

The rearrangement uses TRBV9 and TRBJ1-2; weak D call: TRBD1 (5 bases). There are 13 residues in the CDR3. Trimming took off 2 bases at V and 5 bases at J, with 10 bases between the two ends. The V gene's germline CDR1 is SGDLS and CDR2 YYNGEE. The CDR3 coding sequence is TGTGCCAGCAGCGTGCCGGGGGGGTATGGCTACACCTTC. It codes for CASSVPGGYGYTF.

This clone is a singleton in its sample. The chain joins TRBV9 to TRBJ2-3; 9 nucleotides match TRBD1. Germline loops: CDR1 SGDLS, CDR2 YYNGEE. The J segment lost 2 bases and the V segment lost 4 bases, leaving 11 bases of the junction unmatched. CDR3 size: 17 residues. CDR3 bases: TGTGCCAGCAGCTTTCCGACAGGGGGATACATCACAGATACGCAGTATTTT. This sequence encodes CASSFPTGGYITDTQYF.

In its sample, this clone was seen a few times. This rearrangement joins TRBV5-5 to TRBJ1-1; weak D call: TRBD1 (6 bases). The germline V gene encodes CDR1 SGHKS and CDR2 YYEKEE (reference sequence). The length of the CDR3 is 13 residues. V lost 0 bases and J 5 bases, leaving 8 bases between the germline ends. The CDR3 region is CASSLGTETEAFF. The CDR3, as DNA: TGTGCCAGCAGCTTGGGGACAGAAACTGAAGCTTTCTTT.

The CDR3 sequence is CASSLYQRGGGTQYF. For the CDR3, the DNA is TGTGCCAGCAGCTTATACCAGCGGGGGGGAGGTACGCAGTATTTT. The V call is TRBV7-2, the J call TRBJ2-3; 10 nucleotides line up with TRBD2. Germline CDR1 SGHTA, CDR2 FQGNSA. This CDR3 is built from 15 residues. V dropped 2 bases and J dropped 8; count of bases not matched to a gene: 7.

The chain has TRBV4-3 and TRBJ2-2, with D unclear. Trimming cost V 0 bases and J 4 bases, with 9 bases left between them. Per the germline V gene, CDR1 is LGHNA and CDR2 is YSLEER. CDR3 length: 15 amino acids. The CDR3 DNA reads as TGCGCCAGCAGCCAAGAAGGGATAAGCACCGGGGAGCTGTTTTTT. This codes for CASSQEGISTGELFF.

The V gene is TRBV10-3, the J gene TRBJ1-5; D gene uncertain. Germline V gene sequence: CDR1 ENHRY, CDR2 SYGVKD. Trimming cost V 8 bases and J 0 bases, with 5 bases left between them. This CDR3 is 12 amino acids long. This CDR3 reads CAIGDSNQPQHF. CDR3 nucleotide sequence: TGTGCCATCGGGGATAGCAATCAGCCCCAGCATTTT.

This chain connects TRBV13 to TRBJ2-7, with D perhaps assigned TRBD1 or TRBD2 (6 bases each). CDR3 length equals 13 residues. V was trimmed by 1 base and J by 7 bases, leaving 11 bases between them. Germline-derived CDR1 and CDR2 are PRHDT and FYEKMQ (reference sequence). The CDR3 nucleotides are TGTGCCAGCAGCTTAGAGGGGGGCAGTGAGCAGTACTTC. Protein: CASSLEGGSEQYF. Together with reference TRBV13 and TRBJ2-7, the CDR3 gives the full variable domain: AAGVIQSPRHLIKEKRETATLKCYPIPRHDTVYWYQQGPGQDPQFLISFYEKMQSDKGSIPDRFSAQQFSDYHSELNMSSLELGDSALYFCASSLEGGSEQYFGPGTRLTVT.

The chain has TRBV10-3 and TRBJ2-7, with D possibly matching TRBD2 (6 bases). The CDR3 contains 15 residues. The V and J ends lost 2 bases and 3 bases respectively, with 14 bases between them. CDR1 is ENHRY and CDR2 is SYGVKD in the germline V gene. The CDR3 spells CAISEGGIRDYEQYF. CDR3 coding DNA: TGTGCCATCAGTGAGGGAGGGATCCGGGACTACGAGCAGTACTTC.